This TCR beta chain is from a study of T cells in Graves' hyperthyroidism and ophthalmopathy. Study results and limitations: Ophthalmopathy was told apart from stable hyperthyroidism by a 13 V-J model.

RNA transcripts yielded amplified TCR beta CDR3 regions. With the HTBI primer set, the TCR CDR3 went through a first round of RT-PCR. TCRdb itself ran the multiplex PCR reads through MiXCR, one entry per CDR3 protein. Among tens of thousands of distinct CDR3 sequences listed, roughly 50% were seen once. This CDR3 comprises 13 residues. Trimming took off 6 bases at V and 5 bases at J, with 14 bases between the two ends. CDR1 LGHNA and CDR2 YSLEER come from the germline V gene. Notes on this clonotype: Its antigen remains unknown.

This TCR derives from a woman aged 60 to 75 with Graves' ophthalmopathy. The sequencing input was blood. This chain uses TRBV4-3 with TRBJ2-7; D is perhaps TRBD1 or TRBD2 (5 bases each). This CDR3 is CASSLVGDHEQYF. Here the CDR3 DNA reads TGCGCCAGCAGTCTAGTGGGGGACCACGAGCAGTACTTC.